The 9 T cell receptor beta chains reported below all come from one sample, sequenced in a study of T cells in Graves' hyperthyroidism and ophthalmopathy. Authors of the study amplified TCR beta CDR3 regions from RNA transcripts. The HTBI primer set drove a first-round RT-PCR of the TCR CDR3. TCRdb itself ran the multiplex PCR reads through MiXCR, one entry per CDR3 protein. The sample carries 400,000 to 550,000 distinct CDR3 sequences, roughly a quarter recorded once. The sequencing sample was made of blood. The receptors stem from a woman aged 25 to 39 with Graves' ophthalmopathy.

The chain links TRBV28 to TRBJ1-2; 7 bases are shared with TRBD1. The V segment lost 9 bases and the J segment 2 bases; nucleotides outside the gene matches: 15. Germline V gives CDR1 MDHEN, CDR2 SYDVKM. The CDR3 has 16 residues. CDR3 sequence reads: CASKRQGGKANYGYTF. CDR3 nucleotides: TGTGCCAGTAAAAGACAGGGCGGTAAAGCCAACTATGGCTACACCTTC.

About this clonotype itself: Germline is not matched at one junction end, which may reflect a read error. The J gene is TRBJ1-2, the V gene TRBV11-2, with 9 bases aligning to TRBD1. The CDR3 length is 18 residues. From germline, CDR1 is SGHAT and CDR2 FQNNGV. The CDR3, as DNA: TGTGCCAGCAGCTTAGAGAGGGACAGGGTGTCCGTGAGCTATGGCGACACCTTC. Translated: CASSLERDRVSVSYGDTF.

This clonotype was detected ten times or more. The genes are TRBV20-1 and TRBJ1-5; D gene uncertain. With 6 bases removed from V and 0 bases from J, the gap between germline ends came to 15 bases. Germline assignment: CDR1 DFQATT and CDR2 SNEGSKA (reference sequence). The CDR3 contains 15 residues. CDR3 coding DNA: TGCAGTGCCCAAAAGGCGGCGGGTAGCAATCAGCCCCAGCATTTT. As protein: CSAQKAAGSNQPQHF.

This clonotype was observed many times. The chain has TRBV20-1 and TRBJ2-5; 11 positions agree with TRBD2. Trimming removed 6 bases from V and 5 bases from J; junction bases left unmatched: 8. The CDR3 contains 14 residues. The germline gives CDR1 DFQATT, CDR2 SNEGSKA (reference sequence). The CDR3 sequence: CSAQTSGERETQYF. The CDR3 region has the DNA TGCAGTGCGCAGACTAGCGGGGAAAGGGAGACCCAGTACTTC.

This clonotype was recorded a few times. This chain connects TRBV2 to TRBJ1-5, with 11 bases fitting TRBD1. The CDR3 contains 16 residues. CDR1 SNHLY and CDR2 FYNNEI come from the germline V gene. The V and J ends lost 3 bases and 5 bases, in that order; junction bases with no gene match: 6. CDR3 sequence: CASSDGQGAGYQPQHF. The CDR3 coding sequence is TGTGCCAGCAGTGACGGACAGGGGGCAGGTTATCAGCCCCAGCATTTT.

With regard to this clonotype: A read error is likely, as this CDR3 ends without the conserved phenylalanine or tryptophan. The chain has TRBV11-2 and TRBJ1-2, with D unclear. CDR1 and CDR2 (germline): SGHAT, FQNNGV. Trimming took off 5 bases at V and 4 bases at J, with 14 bases between the two ends. This CDR3 region has 14 residues. In DNA, the CDR3 is TGTGCCAGCAGCCCCCGGACCAAAAGCTATGGCTACACCTTG. Protein product: CASSPRTKSYGYTL.

This rearrangement joins TRBV6-1 to TRBJ2-5; perhaps TRBD2 as D (7 bases). The germline V and J ends were trimmed by 2 bases and 7 bases, with 17 bases remaining between them. The CDR3 runs to 15 residues. Germline V gene lookup returns CDR1 MNHNS and CDR2 SASEGT. CDR3 region: CASSERGGLRGTQYF. The CDR3 nucleotides read TGTGCCAGCAGTGAAAGGGGGGGTTTGAGAGGGACCCAGTACTTC.

This chain joins TRBV13 and TRBJ2-7; 7 nucleotides line up with TRBD1. CDR1 and CDR2 from the germline V gene are PRHDT and FYEKMQ (reference sequence). This CDR3 contains 15 residues. After removal of 3 bases from V and 2 bases from J, the junction contained 7 bases not matched to a gene. The CDR3: CASSFGTAKPYEQYF. CDR3 nucleotide sequence: TGTGCCAGCAGCTTCGGGACAGCAAAACCCTACGAGCAGTACTTC.

This clonotype was seen many times. The rearrangement uses TRBV6-2 or TRBV6-3 and TRBJ1-1; D possibly corresponds to TRBD1 (6 bases). Deletions cut 5 bases from V and 5 bases from J, with 18 bases between. Germline V gene sequence: CDR1 MNHEY, CDR2 SVGEGT. CDR3 size: 15 residues. This CDR3 is CASSKQGPGRTEAFF. In DNA form, the CDR3 reads TGTGCCAGCAGTAAACAGGGTCCCGGGCGGACTGAAGCTTTCTTT.